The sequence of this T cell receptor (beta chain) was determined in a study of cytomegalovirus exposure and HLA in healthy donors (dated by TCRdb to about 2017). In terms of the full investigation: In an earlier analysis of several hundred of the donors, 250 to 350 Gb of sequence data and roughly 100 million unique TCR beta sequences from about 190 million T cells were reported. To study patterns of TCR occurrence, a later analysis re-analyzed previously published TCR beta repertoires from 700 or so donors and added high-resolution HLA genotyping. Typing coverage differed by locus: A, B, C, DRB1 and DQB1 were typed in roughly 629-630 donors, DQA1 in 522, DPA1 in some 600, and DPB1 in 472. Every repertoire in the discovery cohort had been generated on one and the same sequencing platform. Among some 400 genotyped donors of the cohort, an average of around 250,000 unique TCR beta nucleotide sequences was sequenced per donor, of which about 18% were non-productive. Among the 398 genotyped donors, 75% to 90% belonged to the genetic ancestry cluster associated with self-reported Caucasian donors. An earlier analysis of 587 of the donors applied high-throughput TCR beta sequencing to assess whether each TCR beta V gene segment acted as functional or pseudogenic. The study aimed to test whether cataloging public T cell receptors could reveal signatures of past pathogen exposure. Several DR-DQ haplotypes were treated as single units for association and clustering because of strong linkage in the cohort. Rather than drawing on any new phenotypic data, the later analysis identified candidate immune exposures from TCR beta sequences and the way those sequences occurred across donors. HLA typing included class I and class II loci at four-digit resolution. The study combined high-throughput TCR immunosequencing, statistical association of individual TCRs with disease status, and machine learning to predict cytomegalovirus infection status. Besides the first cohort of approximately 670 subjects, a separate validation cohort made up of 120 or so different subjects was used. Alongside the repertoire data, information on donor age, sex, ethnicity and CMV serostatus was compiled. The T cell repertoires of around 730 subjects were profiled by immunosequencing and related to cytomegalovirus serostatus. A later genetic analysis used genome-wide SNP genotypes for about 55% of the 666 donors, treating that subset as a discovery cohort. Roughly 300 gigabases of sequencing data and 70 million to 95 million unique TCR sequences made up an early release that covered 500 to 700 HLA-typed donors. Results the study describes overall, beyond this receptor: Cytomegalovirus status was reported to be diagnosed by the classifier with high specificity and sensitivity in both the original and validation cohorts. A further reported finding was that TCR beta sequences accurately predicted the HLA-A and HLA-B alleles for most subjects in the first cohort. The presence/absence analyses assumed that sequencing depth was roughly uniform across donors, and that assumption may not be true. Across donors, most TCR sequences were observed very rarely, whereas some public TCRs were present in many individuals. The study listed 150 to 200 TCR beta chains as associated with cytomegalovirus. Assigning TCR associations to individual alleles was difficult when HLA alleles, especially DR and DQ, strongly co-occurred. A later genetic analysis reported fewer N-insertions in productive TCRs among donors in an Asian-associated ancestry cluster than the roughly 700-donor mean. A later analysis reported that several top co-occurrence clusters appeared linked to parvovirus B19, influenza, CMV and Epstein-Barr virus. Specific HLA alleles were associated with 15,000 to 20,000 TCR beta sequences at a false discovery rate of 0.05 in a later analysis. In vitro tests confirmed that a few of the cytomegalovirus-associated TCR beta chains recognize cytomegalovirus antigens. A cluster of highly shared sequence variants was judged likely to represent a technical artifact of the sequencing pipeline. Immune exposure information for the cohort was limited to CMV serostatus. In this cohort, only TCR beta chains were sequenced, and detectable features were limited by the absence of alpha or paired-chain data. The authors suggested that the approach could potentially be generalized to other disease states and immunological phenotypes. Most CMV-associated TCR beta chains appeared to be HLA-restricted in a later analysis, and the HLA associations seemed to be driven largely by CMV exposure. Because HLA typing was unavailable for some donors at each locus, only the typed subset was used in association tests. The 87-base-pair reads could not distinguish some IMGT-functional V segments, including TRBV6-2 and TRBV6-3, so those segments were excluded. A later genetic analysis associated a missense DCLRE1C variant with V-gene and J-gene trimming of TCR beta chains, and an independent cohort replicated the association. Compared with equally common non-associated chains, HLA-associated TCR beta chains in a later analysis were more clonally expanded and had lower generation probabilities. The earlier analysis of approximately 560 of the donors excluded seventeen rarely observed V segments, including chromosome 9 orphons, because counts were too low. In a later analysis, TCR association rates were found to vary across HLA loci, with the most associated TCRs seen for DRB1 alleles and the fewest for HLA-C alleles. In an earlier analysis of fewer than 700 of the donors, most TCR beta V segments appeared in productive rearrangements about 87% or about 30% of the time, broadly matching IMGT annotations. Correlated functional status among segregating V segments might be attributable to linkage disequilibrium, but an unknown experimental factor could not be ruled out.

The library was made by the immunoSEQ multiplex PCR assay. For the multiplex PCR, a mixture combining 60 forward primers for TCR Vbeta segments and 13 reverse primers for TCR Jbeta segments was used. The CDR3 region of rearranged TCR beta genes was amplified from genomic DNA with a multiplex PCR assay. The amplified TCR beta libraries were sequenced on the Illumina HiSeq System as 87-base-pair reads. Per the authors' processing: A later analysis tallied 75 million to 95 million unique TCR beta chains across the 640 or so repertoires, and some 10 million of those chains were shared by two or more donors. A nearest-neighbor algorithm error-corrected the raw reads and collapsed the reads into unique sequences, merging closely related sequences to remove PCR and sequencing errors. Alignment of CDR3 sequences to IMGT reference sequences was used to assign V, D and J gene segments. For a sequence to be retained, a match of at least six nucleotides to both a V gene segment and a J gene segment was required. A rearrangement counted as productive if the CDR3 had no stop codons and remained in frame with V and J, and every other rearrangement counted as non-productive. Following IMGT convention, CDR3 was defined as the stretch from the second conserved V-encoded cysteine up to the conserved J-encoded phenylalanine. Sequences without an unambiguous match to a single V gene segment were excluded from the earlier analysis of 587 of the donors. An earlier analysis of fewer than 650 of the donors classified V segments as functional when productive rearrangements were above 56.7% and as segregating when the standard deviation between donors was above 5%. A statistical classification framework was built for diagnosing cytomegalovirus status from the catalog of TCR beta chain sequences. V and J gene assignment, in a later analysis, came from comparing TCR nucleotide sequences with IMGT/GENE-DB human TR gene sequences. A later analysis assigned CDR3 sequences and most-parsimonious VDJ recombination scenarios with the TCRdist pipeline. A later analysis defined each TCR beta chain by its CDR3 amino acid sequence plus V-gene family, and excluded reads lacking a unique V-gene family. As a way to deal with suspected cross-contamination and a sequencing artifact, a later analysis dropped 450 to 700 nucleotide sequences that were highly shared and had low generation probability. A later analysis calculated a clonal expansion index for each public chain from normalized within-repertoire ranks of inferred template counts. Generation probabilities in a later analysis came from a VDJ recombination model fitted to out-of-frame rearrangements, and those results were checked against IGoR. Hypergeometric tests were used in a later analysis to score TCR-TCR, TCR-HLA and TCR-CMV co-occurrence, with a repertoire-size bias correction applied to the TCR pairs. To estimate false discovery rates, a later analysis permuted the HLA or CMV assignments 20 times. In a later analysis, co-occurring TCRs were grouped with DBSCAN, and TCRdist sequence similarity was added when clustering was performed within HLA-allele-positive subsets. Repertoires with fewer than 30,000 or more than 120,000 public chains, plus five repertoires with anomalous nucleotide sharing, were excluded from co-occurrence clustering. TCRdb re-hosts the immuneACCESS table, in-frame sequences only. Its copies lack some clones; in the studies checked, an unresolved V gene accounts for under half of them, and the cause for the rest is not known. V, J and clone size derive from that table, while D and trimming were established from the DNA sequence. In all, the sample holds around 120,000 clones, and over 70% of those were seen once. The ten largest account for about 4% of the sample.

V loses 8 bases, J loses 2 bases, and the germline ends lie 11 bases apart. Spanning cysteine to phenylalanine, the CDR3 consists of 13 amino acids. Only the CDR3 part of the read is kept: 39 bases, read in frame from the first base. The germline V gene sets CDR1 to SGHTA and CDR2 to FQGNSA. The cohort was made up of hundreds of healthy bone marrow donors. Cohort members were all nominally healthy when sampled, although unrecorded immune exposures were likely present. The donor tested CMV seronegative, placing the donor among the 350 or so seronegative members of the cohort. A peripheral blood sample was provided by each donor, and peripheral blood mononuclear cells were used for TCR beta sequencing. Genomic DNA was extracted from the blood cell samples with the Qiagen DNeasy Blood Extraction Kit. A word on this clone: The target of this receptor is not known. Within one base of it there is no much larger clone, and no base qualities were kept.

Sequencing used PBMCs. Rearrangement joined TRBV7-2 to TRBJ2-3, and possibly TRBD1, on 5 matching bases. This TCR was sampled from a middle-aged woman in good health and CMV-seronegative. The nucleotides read TGTGCCAGCTCCCAACAGGTCACAGATACGCAGTATTTT. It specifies CASSQQVTDTQYF.